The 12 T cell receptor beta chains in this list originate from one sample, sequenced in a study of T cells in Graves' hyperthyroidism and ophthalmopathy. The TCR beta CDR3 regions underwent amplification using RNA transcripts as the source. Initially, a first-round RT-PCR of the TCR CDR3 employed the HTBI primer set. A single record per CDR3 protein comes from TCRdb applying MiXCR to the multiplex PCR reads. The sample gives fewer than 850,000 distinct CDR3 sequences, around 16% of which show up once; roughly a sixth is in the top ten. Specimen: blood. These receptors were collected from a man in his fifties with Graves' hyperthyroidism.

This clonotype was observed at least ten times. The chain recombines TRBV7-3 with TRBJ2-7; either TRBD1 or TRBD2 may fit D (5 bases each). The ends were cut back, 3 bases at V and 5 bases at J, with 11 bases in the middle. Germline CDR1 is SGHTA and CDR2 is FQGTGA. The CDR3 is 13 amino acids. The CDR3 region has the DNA TGTGCCAGCAGCTTTTCCAGGGAGCACGAGCAGTACTTC. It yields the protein CASSFSREHEQYF.

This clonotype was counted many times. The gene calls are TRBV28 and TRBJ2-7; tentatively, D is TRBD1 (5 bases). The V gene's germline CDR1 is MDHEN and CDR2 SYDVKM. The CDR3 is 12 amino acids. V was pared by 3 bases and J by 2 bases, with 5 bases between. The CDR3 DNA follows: TGTGCCAGCAGTTTGACAGCCTACGAGCAGTACTTC. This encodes CASSLTAYEQYF.

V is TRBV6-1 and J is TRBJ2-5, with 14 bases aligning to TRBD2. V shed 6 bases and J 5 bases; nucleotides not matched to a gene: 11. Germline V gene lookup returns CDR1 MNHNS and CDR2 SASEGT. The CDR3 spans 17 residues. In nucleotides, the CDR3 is TGTGCCAGCAGCCCCGGGACTAGCGGGAGAAGTCGGGAGACCCAGTACTTC. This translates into CASSPGTSGRSRETQYF.

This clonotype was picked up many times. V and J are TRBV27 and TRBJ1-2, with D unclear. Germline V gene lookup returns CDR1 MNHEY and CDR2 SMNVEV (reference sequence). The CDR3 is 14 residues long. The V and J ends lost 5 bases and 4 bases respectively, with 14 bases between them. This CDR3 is CASSPSTRPYGYTF. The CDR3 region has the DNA TGTGCCAGCAGTCCCTCGACCCGACCCTATGGCTACACCTTC.

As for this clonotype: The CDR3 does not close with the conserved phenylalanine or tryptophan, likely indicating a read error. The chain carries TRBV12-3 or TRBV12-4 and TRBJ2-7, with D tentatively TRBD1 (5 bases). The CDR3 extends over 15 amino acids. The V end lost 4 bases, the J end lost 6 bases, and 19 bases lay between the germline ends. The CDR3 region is CASSSVGHAGSEQYL. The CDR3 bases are TGTGCCAGCAGTTCCGTCGGACACGCTGGGTCCGAGCAGTACCTC.

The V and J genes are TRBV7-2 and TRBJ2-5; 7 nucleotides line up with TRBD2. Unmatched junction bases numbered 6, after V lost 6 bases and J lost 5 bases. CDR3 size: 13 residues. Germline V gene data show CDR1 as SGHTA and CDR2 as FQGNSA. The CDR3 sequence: CASRYAGVETQYF. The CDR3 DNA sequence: TGTGCCAGCAGATACGCGGGAGTGGAGACCCAGTACTTC.

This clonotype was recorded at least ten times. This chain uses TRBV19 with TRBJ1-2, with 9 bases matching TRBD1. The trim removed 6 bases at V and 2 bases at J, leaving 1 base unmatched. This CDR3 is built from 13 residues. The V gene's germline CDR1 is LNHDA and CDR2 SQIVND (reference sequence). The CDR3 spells CASRGQGNYGYTF. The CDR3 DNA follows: TGTGCCAGTAGGGGACAGGGAAACTATGGCTACACCTTC.

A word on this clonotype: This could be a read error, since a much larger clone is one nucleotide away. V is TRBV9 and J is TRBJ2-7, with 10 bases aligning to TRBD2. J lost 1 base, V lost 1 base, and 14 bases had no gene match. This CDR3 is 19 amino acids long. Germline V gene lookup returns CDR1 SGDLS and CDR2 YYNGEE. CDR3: CASSVRTSGVSPASYEQYF. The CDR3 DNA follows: TGTGCCAGCAGCGTAAGAACTAGCGGGGTGTCCCCTGCTTCCTACGAGCAGTACTTC. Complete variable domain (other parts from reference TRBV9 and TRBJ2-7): DSGVTQTPKHLITATGQRVTLRCSPRSGDLSVYWYQQSLDQGLQFLIQYYNGEERAKGNILERFSAQQFPDLHSELNLSSLELGDSALYFCASSVRTSGVSPASYEQYFGPGTRLTVT.

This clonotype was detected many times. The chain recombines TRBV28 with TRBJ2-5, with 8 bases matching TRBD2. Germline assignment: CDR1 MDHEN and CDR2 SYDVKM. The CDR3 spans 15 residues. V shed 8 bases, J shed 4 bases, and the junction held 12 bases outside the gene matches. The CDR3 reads CASGSGGTSRETQYF. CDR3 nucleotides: TGTGCCAGCGGGTCGGGGGGGACTAGTCGAGAGACCCAGTACTTC.

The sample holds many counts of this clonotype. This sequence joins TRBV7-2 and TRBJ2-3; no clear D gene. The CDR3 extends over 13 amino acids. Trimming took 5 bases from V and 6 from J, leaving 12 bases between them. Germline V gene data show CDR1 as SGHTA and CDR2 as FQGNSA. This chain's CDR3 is CASSIEYWDTQYF. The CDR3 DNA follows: TGTGCCAGCAGCATAGAATACTGGGATACGCAGTATTTT.

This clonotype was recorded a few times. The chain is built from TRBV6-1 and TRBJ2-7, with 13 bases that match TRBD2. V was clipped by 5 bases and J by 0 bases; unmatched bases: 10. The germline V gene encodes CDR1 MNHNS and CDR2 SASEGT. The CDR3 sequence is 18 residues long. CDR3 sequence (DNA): TGTGCCAGCAGTCGAACTAGCGGGAGGGTTAAAGGCTCCTACGAGCAGTACTTC. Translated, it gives CASSRTSGRVKGSYEQYF.

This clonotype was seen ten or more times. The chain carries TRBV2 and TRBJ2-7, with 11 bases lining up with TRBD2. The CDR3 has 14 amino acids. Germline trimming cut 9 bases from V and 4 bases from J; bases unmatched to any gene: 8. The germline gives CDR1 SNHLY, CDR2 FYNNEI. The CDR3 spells CASRLAGNRYEQYF. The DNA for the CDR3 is TGTGCCAGTCGACTAGCGGGAAACCGGTACGAGCAGTACTTC.